Following are 7 T cell receptor beta chains from one sample sequenced in a study of T cells after yellow fever vaccination. TCRdb reprocessed the 5' RACE reads via MiXCR and lists one record per CDR3 protein. The top ten hold roughly 17% of the sample, which has 500,000 to 650,000 distinct CDR3 sequences, 17% seen once. The sample consisted of PBMCs, taken 5 to 6 days after the first yellow fever vaccination. The receptors shown here come from a man between 18 and 35 years old who received the YFV17D yellow fever vaccine.

The V and J genes are TRBV5-1 and TRBJ2-1, with D perhaps TRBD1 (6 bases). Per germline, CDR1 SGHRS and CDR2 YFSETQ. The CDR3 runs 14 residues. V dropped 1 base and J dropped 5 bases, with 10 bases sitting between them. The chain's CDR3 is CASSLQGPDNEQFF. The CDR3 coding sequence is TGCGCCAGCAGCTTGCAGGGGCCCGACAATGAGCAGTTCTTC.

CDR3 bases: TGCGCCAGCAGCCAAGATCGACTAGCGGGGGTTAGCTCCTACAATGAGCAGTTCTTC. It yields the protein CASSQDRLAGVSSYNEQFF. The rearrangement joins TRBV4-3 to TRBJ2-1; 12 bases agree with TRBD2. Germline-derived CDR1 and CDR2 are LGHNA and YSLEER. This CDR3 is 19 amino acids long. V was pared by 0 bases and J by 0 bases, with 6 bases of the junction left unmatched.

The chain recombines TRBV5-1 with TRBJ2-4; D not resolved. This CDR3 has 14 amino acids. V lost 4 bases and J 7 bases, leaving 15 bases between the germline ends. From germline, CDR1 is SGHRS and CDR2 YFSETQ. The CDR3 DNA follows: TGCGCCAGCAGCGTCAGCCAAGCGCGGAACATTCAGTACTTC. This encodes CASSVSQARNIQYF.

The V gene is TRBV12-3 or TRBV12-4, the J gene TRBJ2-4; tentatively, D is TRBD1 or TRBD2 (5 bases each). V lost 6 bases, J lost 0 bases, and 15 bases lay in between. This CDR3 comprises 16 residues. CDR3 sequence reads: CASRLGRTLAKNIQYF. CDR3 bases: TGTGCCAGCAGATTGGGACGGACTTTAGCCAAAAACATTCAGTACTTC.

The rearrangement links TRBV7-9 to TRBJ2-7; weak D call: TRBD2 (6 bases). CDR1 is SEHNR, CDR2 FQNEAQ, per germline (reference sequence). The CDR3 loop spans 13 amino acids. The ends were cut back, 4 bases at V and 1 base at J, with 8 bases in the middle. The CDR3 DNA sequence: TGTGCCAGCAGCTCCCGGGAGTCCTACGAGCAGTACTTC. It specifies CASSSRESYEQYF.

This clonotype was counted once. The CDR3 spells CASSWSRGTDTQYF. CDR3 nucleotide sequence: TGTGCCAGCAGTTGGTCACGGGGGACAGATACGCAGTATTTT. V usage is TRBV6-5 and J usage is TRBJ2-3; weak D call: TRBD2 (6 bases). The CDR3 spans 14 residues. Trimming cost V 4 bases and J 3 bases, with 11 bases left between them. Per the germline V gene, CDR1 is MNHEY and CDR2 is SVGAGI.

V and J are TRBV9 and TRBJ2-1, with 8 nucleotides matching TRBD2. The CDR3 runs 15 residues. Germline values: CDR1 SGDLS, CDR2 YYNGEE. V shed 5 bases and J 2 bases; nucleotides not matched to a gene: 6. The chain's CDR3 is CASRAGGAPYNEQFF. The CDR3 nucleotides read TGTGCCAGCAGGGCCGGGGGGGCCCCCTACAATGAGCAGTTCTTC.